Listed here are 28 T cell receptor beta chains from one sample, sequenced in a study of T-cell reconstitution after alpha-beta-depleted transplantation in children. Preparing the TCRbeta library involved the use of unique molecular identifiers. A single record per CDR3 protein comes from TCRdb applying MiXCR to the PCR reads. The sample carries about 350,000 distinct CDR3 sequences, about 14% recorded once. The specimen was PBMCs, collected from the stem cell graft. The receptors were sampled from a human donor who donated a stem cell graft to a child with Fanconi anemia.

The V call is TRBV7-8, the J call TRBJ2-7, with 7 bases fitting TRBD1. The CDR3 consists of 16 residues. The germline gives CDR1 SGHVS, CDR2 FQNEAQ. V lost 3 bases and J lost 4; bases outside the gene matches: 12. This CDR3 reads CASSFQPTGVGYEQYV. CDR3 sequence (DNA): TGTGCCAGCAGCTTTCAACCTACAGGGGTAGGATACGAGCAGTACGTC.

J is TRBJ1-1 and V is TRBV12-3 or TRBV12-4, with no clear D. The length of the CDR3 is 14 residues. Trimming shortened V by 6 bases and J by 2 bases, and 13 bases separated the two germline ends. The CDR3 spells CASRVDTFNTEAFF. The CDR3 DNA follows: TGTGCCAGCAGGGTAGACACCTTTAACACTGAAGCTTTCTTT.

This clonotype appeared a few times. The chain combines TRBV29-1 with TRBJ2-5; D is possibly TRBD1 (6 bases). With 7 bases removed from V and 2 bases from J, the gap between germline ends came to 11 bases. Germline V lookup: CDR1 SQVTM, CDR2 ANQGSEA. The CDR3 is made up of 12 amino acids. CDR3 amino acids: CSGGQQQETQYF. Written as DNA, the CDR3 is TGCAGCGGAGGACAGCAACAAGAGACCCAGTACTTC.

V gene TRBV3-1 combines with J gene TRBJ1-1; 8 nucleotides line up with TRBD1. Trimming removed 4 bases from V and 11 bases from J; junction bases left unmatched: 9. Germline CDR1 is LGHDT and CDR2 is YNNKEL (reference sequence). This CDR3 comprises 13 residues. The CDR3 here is CASSRQGAQGAFF. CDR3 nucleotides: TGTGCCAGCAGCCGGCAGGGGGCTCAGGGGGCTTTCTTT. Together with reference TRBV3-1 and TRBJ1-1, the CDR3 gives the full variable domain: DTAVSQTPKYLVTQMGNDKSIKCEQNLGHDTMYWYKQDSKKFLKIMFSYNNKELIINETVPNRFSPKSPDKAHLNLHINSLELGDSAVYFCASSRQGAQGAFFGQGTRLTVV.

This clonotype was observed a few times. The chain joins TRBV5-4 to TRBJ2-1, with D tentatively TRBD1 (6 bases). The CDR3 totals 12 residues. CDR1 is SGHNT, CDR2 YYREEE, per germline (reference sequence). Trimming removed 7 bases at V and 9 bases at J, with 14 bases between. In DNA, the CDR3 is TGTGCCAGCGCTCAGGGGTCGGGTGAGCAGTTCTTC. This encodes CASAQGSGEQFF.

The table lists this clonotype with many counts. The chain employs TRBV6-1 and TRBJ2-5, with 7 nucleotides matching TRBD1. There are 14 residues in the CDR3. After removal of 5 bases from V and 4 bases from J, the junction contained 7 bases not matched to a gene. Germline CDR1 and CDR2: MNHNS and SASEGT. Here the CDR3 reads CASSRDRSPETQYF. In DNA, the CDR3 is TGTGCCAGCAGTAGGGACAGATCTCCAGAGACCCAGTACTTC.

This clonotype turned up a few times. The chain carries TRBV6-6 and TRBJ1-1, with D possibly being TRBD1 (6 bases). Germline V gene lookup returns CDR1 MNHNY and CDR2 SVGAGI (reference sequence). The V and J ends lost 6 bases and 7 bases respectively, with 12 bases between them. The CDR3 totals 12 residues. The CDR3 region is CASSHRASEAFF. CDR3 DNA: TGTGCCAGCAGCCACAGGGCGAGTGAAGCTTTCTTT.

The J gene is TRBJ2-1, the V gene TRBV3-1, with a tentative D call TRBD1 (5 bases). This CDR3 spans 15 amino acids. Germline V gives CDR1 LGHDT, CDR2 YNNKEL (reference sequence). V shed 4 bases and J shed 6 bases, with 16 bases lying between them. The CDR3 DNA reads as TGTGCCAGCAGCCCTAAACCTCGACAGTCCAATGAGCAGTTCTTC. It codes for CASSPKPRQSNEQFF.

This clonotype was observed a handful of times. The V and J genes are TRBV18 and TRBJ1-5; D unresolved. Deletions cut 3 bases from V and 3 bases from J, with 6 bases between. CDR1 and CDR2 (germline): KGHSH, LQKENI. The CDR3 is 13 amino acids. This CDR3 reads CASSPQNNQPQHF. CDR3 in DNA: TGTGCCAGCTCACCGCAGAACAATCAGCCCCAGCATTTT.

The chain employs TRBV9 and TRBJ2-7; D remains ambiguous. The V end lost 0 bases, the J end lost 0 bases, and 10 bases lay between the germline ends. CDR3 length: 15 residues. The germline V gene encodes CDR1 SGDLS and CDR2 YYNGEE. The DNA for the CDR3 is TGTGCCAGCAGCGTAGGAGGTGGCAACTCCTACGAGCAGTACTTC. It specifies CASSVGGGNSYEQYF.

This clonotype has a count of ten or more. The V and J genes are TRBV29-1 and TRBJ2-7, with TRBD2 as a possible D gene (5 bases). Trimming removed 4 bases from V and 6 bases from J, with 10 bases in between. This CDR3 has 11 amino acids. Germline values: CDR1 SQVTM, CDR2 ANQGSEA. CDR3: CSVGSGSEQYV. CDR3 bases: TGCAGCGTTGGGTCGGGATCCGAGCAGTACGTC.

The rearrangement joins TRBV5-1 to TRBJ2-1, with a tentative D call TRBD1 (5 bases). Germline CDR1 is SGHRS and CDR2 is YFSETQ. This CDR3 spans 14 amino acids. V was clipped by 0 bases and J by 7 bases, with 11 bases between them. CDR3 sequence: CASSLGSRENEQFF. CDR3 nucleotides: TGCGCCAGCAGCTTGGGGTCCAGGGAAAATGAGCAGTTCTTC.

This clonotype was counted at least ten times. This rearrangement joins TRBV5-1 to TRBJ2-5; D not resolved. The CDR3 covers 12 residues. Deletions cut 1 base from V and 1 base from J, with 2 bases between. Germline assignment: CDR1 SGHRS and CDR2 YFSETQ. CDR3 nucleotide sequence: TGCGCCAGCAGCTTGTCCCAAGAGACCCAGTACTTC. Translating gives CASSLSQETQYF.

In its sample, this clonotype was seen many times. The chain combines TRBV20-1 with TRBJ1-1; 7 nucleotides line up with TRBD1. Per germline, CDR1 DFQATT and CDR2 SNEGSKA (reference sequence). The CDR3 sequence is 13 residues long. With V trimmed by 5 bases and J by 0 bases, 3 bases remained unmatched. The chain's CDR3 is CSAGGQVNTEAFF. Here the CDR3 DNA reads TGCAGTGCTGGAGGACAGGTGAACACTGAAGCTTTCTTT.

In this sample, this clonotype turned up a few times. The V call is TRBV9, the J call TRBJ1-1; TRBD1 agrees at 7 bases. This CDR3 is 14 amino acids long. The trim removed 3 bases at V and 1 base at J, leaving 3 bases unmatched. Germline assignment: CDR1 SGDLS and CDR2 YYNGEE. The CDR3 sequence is CASSAQGGNTEAFF. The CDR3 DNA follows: TGTGCCAGCAGCGCTCAGGGGGGGAACACTGAAGCTTTCTTT.

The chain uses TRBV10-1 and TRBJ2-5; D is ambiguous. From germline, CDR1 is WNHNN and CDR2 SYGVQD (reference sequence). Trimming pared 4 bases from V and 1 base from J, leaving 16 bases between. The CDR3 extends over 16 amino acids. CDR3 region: CASSGNRAATQETQYF. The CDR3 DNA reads TGCGCCAGCAGTGGTAATAGGGCGGCTACCCAAGAGACCCAGTACTTC.

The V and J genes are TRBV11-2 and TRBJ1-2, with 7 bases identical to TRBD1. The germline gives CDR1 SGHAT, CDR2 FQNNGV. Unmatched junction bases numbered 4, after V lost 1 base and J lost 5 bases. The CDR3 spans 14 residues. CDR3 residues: CASSLGTGYYGYTF. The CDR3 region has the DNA TGTGCCAGCAGCTTAGGGACAGGATATTATGGCTACACCTTC.

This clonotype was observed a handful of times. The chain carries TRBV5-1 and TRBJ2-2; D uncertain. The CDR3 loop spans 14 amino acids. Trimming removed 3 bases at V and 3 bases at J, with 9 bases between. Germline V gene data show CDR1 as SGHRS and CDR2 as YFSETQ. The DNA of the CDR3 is TGCGCCAGCAGCTCTGGGTTGGACACCGGGGAGCTGTTTTTT. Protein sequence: CASSSGLDTGELFF.

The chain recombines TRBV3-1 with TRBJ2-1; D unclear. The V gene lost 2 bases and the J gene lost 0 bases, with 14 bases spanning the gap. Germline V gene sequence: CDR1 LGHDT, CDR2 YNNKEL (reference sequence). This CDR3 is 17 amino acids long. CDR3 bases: TGTGCCAGCAGCCAAAAATTACTACGAAGCTCCTACAATGAGCAGTTCTTC. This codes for CASSQKLLRSSYNEQFF.

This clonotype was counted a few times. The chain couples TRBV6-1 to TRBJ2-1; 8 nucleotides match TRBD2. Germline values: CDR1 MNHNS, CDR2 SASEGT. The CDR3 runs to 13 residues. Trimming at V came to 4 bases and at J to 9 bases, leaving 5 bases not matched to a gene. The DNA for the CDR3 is TGTGCCAGCAGTGGGTCGGGGGGGAGTGAGCAGTTCTTC. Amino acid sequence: CASSGSGGSEQFF.

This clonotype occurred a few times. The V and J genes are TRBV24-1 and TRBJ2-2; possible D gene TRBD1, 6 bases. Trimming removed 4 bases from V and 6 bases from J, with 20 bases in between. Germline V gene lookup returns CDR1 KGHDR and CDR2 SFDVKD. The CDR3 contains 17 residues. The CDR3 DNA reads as TGTGCCACCAGTGACCCCGGGAACAGGGTACCCCCCGGGGAGCTGTTTTTT. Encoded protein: CATSDPGNRVPPGELFF.

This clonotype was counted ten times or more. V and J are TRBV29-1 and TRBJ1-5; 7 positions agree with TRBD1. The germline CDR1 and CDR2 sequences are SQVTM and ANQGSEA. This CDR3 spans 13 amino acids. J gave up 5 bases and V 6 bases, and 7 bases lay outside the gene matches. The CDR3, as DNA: TGCAGCGTGGCGACAGGGCCCGATCAGCCCCAGCATTTT. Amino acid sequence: CSVATGPDQPQHF.

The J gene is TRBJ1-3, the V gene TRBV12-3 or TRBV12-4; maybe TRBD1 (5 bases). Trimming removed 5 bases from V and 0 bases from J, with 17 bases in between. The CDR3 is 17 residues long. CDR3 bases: TGTGCCAGCAGTCTGACAAGCGGGGGGATCTCTGGAAACACCATATATTTT. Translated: CASSLTSGGISGNTIYF.

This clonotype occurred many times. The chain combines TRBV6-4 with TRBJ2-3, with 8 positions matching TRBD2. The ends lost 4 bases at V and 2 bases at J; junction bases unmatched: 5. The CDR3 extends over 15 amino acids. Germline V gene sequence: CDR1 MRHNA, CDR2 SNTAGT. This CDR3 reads CASSVRGGTTDTQYF. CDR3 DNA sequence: TGTGCCAGCAGTGTCCGCGGGGGGACCACAGATACGCAGTATTTT.

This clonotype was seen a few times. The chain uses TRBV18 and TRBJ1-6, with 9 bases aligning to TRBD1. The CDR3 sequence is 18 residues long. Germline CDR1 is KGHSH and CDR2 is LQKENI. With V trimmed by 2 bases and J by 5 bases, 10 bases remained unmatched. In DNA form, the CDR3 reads TGTGCCAGCTCACCAGGGCCCACAGGGGGCGCGCATAATTCACCCCTCCACTTT. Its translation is CASSPGPTGGAHNSPLHF.

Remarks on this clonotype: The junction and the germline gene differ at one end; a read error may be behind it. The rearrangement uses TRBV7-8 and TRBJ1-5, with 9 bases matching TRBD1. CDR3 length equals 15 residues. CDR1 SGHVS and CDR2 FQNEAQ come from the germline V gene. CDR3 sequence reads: CASSLEGQGWQPQHF. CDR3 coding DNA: TGTGCCAGCAGTTTAGAGGGACAGGGTTGGCAGCCCCAGCATTTT. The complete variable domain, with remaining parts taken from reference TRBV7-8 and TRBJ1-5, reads GAGVSQSPRYKVAKRGQDVALRCDPISGHVSLFWYQQALGQGPEFLTYFQNEAQLDKSGLPSDRFFAERPEGSVSTLKIQRTQQEDSAVYLCASSLEGQGWQPQHFGDGTRLSIL.

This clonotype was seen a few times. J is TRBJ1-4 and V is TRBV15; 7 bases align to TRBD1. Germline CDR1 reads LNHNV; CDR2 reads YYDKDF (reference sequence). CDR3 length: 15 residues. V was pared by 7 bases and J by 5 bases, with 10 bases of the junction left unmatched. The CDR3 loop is CATTPGDSRNEKLFF. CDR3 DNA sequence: TGTGCCACCACCCCGGGGGACAGCAGAAATGAAAAACTGTTTTTT.

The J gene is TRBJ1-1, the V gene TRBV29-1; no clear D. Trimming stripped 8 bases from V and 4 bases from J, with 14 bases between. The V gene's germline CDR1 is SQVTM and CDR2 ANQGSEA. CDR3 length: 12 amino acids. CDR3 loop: CSLGRVGTEAFF. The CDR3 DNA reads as TGCAGCCTGGGCCGAGTGGGCACTGAAGCTTTCTTT.